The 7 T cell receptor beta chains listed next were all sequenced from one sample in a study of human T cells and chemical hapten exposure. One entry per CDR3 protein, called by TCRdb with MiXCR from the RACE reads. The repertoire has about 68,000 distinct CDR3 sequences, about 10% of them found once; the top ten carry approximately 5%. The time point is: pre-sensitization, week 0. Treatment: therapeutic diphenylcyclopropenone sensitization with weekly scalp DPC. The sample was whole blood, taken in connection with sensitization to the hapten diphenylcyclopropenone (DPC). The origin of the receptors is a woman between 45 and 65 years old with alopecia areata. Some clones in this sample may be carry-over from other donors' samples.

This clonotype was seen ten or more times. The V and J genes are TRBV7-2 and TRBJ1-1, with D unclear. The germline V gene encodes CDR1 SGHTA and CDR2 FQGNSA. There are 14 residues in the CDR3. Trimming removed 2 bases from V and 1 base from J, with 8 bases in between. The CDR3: CASSLSMGNTEAFF. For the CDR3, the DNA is TGTGCCAGCAGCTTAAGTATGGGGAACACTGAAGCTTTCTTT.

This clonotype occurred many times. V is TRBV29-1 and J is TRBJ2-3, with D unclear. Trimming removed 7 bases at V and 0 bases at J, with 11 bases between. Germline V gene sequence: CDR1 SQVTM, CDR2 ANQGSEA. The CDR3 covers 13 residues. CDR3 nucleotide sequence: TGCAGCGCGCGTGGCAGGAGCACAGATACGCAGTATTTT. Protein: CSARGRSTDTQYF.

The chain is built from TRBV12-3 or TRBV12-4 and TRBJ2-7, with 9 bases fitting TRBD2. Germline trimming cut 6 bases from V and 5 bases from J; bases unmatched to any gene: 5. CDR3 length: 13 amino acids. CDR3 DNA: TGTGCCAGCAGCCCTAGCGGGGCCCACGAGCAGTACTTC. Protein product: CASSPSGAHEQYF.

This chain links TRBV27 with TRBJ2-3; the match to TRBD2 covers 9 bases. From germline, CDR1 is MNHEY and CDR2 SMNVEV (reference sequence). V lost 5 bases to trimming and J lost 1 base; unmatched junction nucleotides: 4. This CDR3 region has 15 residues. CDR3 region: CASSPPSGGTDTQYF. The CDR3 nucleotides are TGTGCCAGCAGTCCCCCTAGCGGGGGCACAGATACGCAGTATTTT.

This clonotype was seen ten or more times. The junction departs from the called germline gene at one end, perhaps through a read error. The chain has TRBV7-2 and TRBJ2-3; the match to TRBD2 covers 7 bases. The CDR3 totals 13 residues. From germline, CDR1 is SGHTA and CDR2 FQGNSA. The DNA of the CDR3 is TGTGCCAGCAGCCTAGCGGCCCCAGATACGCAGTATTTT. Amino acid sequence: CASSLAAPDTQYF.

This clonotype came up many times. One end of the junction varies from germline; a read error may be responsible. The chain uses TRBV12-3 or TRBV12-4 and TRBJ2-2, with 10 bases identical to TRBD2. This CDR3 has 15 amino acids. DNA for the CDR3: TGTGCCAGCAGGTTAGCGGGAGGTTGGACCGGGGAGCTGTTTTTT. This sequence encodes CASRLAGGWTGELFF.

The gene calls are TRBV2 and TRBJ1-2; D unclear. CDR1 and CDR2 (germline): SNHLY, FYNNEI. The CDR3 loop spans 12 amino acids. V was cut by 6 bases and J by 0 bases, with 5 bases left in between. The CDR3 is CASRVTNYGYTF. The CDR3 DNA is TGTGCCAGCAGGGTTACTAACTATGGCTACACCTTC. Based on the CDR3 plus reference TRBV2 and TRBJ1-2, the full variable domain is EPEVTQTPSHQVTQMGQEVILRCVPISNHLYFYWYRQILGQKVEFLVSFYNNEISEKSEIFDDQFSVERPDGSNFTLKIRSTKLEDSAMYFCASRVTNYGYTFGSGTRLTVV.